Presented here are 30 T cell receptor beta chains from one specimen sequenced in a study of shared T cell receptors in the human thymus. The protocol was immunoSEQ multiplex PCR, while the TCRdb copy is restricted to in-frame clones and leaves out a portion. Here the sample spans roughly 710,000 clones, 80% to 90% being singletons. These data were also reused for a study on human thymus T cells.

Sequencing was performed on thymocytes. Receptors were obtained from a girl less than two years old with a congenital heart defect.

The CDR3 loop reads CASSSHSGFSGNTIYF. The CDR3 DNA reads TGTGCCAGCAGCTCACATTCGGGGTTCTCTGGAAACACCATATATTTT. The chain joins TRBV7-2 to TRBJ1-3; the D is unclear. Trimming removed 4 bases at V and 0 bases at J, with 13 bases between. This CDR3 region has 16 residues. CDR1 is SGHTA and CDR2 is FQGNSA in the germline V gene.

The chain joins TRBV5-6 to TRBJ1-1; D call uncertain. Germline values: CDR1 SGHDT, CDR2 YYEEEE. The CDR3 contains 14 residues. V was cut by 0 bases and J by 0 bases, with 6 bases left in between. The CDR3 DNA is TGTGCCAGCAGCTTGGGACTGGTGAACACTGAAGCTTTCTTT. It yields the protein CASSLGLVNTEAFF. Full variable domain (missing parts from reference TRBV5-6 and TRBJ1-1): DAGVTQSPTHLIKTRGQQVTLRCSPKSGHDTVSWYQQALGQGPQFIFQYYEEEERQRGNFPDRFSGHQFPNYSSELNVNALLLGDSALYLCASSLGLVNTEAFFGQGTRLTVV.

V gene TRBV6-1 combines with J gene TRBJ1-1; TRBD1 might be the D (5 bases). This CDR3 is 12 amino acids long. Looked up from germline, CDR1 is MNHNS and CDR2 is SASEGT. The V end lost 7 bases, the J end lost 4 bases, and 10 bases lay between the germline ends. In DNA, the CDR3 is TGTGCCAGCACAGGGTGTTGCACTGAAGCTTTCTTT. Residues: CASTGCCTEAFF.

V gene TRBV21-1 combines with J gene TRBJ1-6; TRBD1, the D gene given by the table, was not confirmed from the DNA. TRBV21-1 is tagged as a pseudogene. This CDR3 has 19 amino acids. The CDR3 nucleotides read TGTGCCAGCAGCAGTTTACCCGGGACAGCGTTACTATTGGGTTCACCCCTCCACTTT. It is translated as CASSSLPGTALLLGSPLHF.

The rearrangement links TRBV9 to TRBJ1-2; 7 nucleotides agree with TRBD1. The V gene end was trimmed by 4 bases and the J gene end by 8 bases; junction bases not matched to a gene: 17. Germline-derived CDR1 and CDR2 are SGDLS and YYNGEE. The CDR3 is made up of 16 amino acids. CDR3 protein: CASSPRTGLDLEGYTF. The CDR3 DNA sequence: TGTGCCAGCAGCCCCCGGACAGGTTTAGATTTGGAAGGCTACACCTTC.

CDR3 nucleotide sequence: TGTGCCAGCAGAAATAGCCCCTGTGTATGGACTTTCTTT. Translating gives CASRNSPCVWTFF. The chain joins TRBV5-4 to TRBJ1-1, with D unresolved. Trimming cost V 5 bases and J 12 bases, with 20 bases left between them. Germline CDR1 is SGHNT and CDR2 is YYREEE (reference sequence). The CDR3 covers 13 residues.

In regard to this clone: This specimen includes other DNA sequences encoding the same CDR3. V is TRBV19 and J is TRBJ1-1, with a possible D match to TRBD1 (5 bases). Trimming removed 1 base at V and 1 base at J, with 7 bases between. The CDR3 runs to 14 residues. Germline V gives CDR1 LNHDA, CDR2 SQIVND (reference sequence). In nucleotides, the CDR3 is TGTGCCAGTAGTATAGGAAGGGGGAACACTGAAGCTTTCTTT. Residues: CASSIGRGNTEAFF. Full variable domain (rest looked up from reference TRBV19 and TRBJ1-1): DGGITQSPKYLFRKEGQNVTLSCEQNLNHDAMYWYRQDPGQGLRLIYYSQIVNDFQKGDIAEGYSVSREKKESFPLTVTSAQKNPTAFYLCASSIGRGNTEAFFGQGTRLTVV.

Regarding this clone: One end of the junction does not line up with germline, which may come from a read error. The CDR3 region has the DNA TGTGCCAGCAGCCTAGAGGGGACCGGGACAGGGGCGGACACCGGGGAGCTGTTTTTT. Translation gives CASSLEGTGTGADTGELFF. V usage is TRBV11-2 and J usage is TRBJ2-2, with TRBD1 matching over 10 bases. Looked up from germline, CDR1 is SGHAT and CDR2 is FQNNGV. The CDR3 totals 19 residues.

The table lists this clone with a count of one. V and J are TRBV5-1 and TRBJ1-2, with D perhaps TRBD1 (5 bases). Looked up from germline, CDR1 is SGHRS and CDR2 is YFSETQ. The CDR3 totals 17 residues. V gave up 2 bases and J gave up 5 bases, with 22 bases separating them. The chain's CDR3 is CASSFGVQGILYYGYTF. DNA for the CDR3: TGCGCCAGCAGCTTTGGGGTCCAGGGAATCCTCTATTATGGCTACACCTTC.

This clone was picked up one time. The chain uses TRBV2 and TRBJ2-1; 11 bases fit TRBD2. Germline V gives CDR1 SNHLY, CDR2 FYNNEI. The CDR3 is 16 residues long. V trimming: 8 bases; J trimming: 8 bases; junction bases outside the gene matches: 14. CDR3 in amino acids: CASYTSGGDVVDEQFF. Here the CDR3 DNA reads TGTGCCAGCTACACTAGCGGGGGCGACGTGGTCGATGAGCAGTTCTTC. The full variable domain, rest sourced from reference TRBV2 and TRBJ2-1, is EPEVTQTPSHQVTQMGQEVILRCVPISNHLYFYWYRQILGQKVEFLVSFYNNEISEKSEIFDDQFSVERPDGSNFTLKIRSTKLEDSAMYFCASYTSGGDVVDEQFFGPGTRLTVL.

The V call is TRBV4-3, the J call TRBJ1-3; unclear D gene. With 6 bases removed from V and 0 bases from J, the gap between germline ends came to 15 bases. Germline loops: CDR1 LGHNA, CDR2 YSLEER. The CDR3 runs to 16 residues. CDR3 region: CASSNPLPDSGNTIYF. The CDR3 DNA reads as TGCGCCAGCAGTAATCCTCTCCCAGACTCTGGAAACACCATATATTTT.

V gene TRBV4-1 combines with J gene TRBJ1-2; 8 nucleotides align to TRBD1. The germline CDR1 and CDR2 sequences are MGHRA and YSYEKL. The V segment lost 4 bases and the J segment 8 bases; nucleotides outside the gene matches: 9. The CDR3 is 14 residues long. CDR3: CASSRTSGGRGYTF. The CDR3 region has the DNA TGCGCCAGCAGCCGCACTTCAGGGGGCCGCGGCTACACCTTC.

The chain links TRBV15 to TRBJ1-5, with a possible D match to TRBD1 (5 bases). V lost 4 bases and J 1 base, leaving 14 bases between the germline ends. CDR3 size: 16 residues. Germline V lookup: CDR1 LNHNV, CDR2 YYDKDF (reference sequence). CDR3 loop: CATSTTRVRSNQPQHF. DNA of the CDR3: TGTGCCACCAGCACAACCAGGGTACGGAGCAATCAGCCCCAGCATTTT.

The chain uses TRBV11-2 and TRBJ2-1; 7 positions agree with TRBD1. This CDR3 has 19 residues. The germline V gene encodes CDR1 SGHAT and CDR2 FQNNGV. The V segment lost 5 bases and the J segment 2 bases; nucleotides outside the gene matches: 18. CDR3 protein: CASSHLPSTDRRPYNEQFF. CDR3 coding DNA: TGTGCCAGCAGCCACCTCCCATCGACGGACAGGCGACCCTACAATGAGCAGTTCTTC.

The rearrangement joins TRBV14 to TRBJ2-7, with D tentatively TRBD2 (6 bases). This CDR3 contains 19 residues. Per the germline V gene, CDR1 is SGHDN and CDR2 is FVKESK. Trimming removed 0 bases at V and 0 bases at J, with 21 bases between. In DNA, the CDR3 is TGTGCCAGCAGCCAAGATAGGTGGCCGCGGGCGGGGAGCTCCTACGAGCAGTACTTC. This translates into CASSQDRWPRAGSSYEQYF.

The genes are TRBV5-8 and TRBJ2-1; possible D gene TRBD1, 6 bases. The CDR3 totals 16 residues. Germline CDR1 SGHTS, CDR2 YDEGEE. Trimming removed 0 bases from V and 7 bases from J, with 17 bases in between. The CDR3 sequence is CASSLGTGSLGNEQFF. Here the CDR3 DNA reads TGTGCCAGCAGCTTGGGAACAGGGAGTCTGGGAAATGAGCAGTTCTTC.

The chain uses TRBV2 and TRBJ2-3; TRBD2 matches at 9 bases. Per germline, CDR1 SNHLY and CDR2 FYNNEI. V trimming: 8 bases; J trimming: 2 bases; junction bases outside the gene matches: 14. The CDR3 extends over 17 amino acids. The CDR3 sequence: CASVDPPLAGITDTQYF. CDR3 coding DNA: TGTGCCAGCGTTGATCCTCCCCTAGCGGGGATCACAGATACGCAGTATTTT. Combining the CDR3 with reference TRBV2 and TRBJ2-3 gives the whole variable domain EPEVTQTPSHQVTQMGQEVILRCVPISNHLYFYWYRQILGQKVEFLVSFYNNEISEKSEIFDDQFSVERPDGSNFTLKIRSTKLEDSAMYFCASVDPPLAGITDTQYFGPGTRLTVL.

The V call is TRBV4-3, the J call TRBJ2-1; TRBD1 agrees at 8 bases. The J segment lost 4 bases and the V segment lost 0 bases, leaving 8 bases of the junction unmatched. The germline V gene encodes CDR1 LGHNA and CDR2 YSLEER. The CDR3 length is 17 residues. CDR3 protein: CASSQDRGTGGYNEQFF. CDR3 in DNA: TGCGCCAGCAGCCAAGATAGGGGGACAGGAGGGTACAATGAGCAGTTCTTC.

The chain is built from TRBV5-5 and TRBJ1-1, with D tentatively TRBD1 (5 bases). The V gene's germline CDR1 is SGHKS and CDR2 YYEKEE (reference sequence). The CDR3 covers 19 residues. Trimming pared 4 bases from V and 5 bases from J, leaving 30 bases between. The CDR3, as DNA: TGTGCCAGCAGCCCCCTCCGGGGGGTGGAGGTAGCTGCGGAAACTGAAGCTTTCTTT. It is translated as CASSPLRGVEVAAETEAFF.

The rearrangement uses TRBV5-1 and TRBJ2-4, with 9 bases aligning to TRBD2. The V segment lost 4 bases and the J segment 3 bases; nucleotides outside the gene matches: 8. Germline CDR1 reads SGHRS; CDR2 reads YFSETQ. This CDR3 is built from 16 residues. The CDR3 spells CASSQSSGGDKNIQYF. Here the CDR3 DNA reads TGCGCCAGCAGCCAGAGTAGCGGGGGAGACAAAAACATTCAGTACTTC.

The chain is built from TRBV4-1 and TRBJ1-2, with unresolved D. V lost 4 bases and J 7 bases, leaving 19 bases between the germline ends. From germline, CDR1 is MGHRA and CDR2 YSYEKL. This CDR3 contains 15 residues. The CDR3 coding sequence is TGCGCCAGCAGCCTCTACTACCCGGAGTCCCGTGGCTACACCTTC. It encodes CASSLYYPESRGYTF.

V and J are TRBV4-3 and TRBJ1-4, with no clear D. V was pared by 0 bases and J by 4 bases, with 12 bases between. CDR3 length: 16 amino acids. Germline loops: CDR1 LGHNA, CDR2 YSLEER. DNA for the CDR3: TGCGCCAGCAGCCAAGAGATTACAGTGGGTAATGAAAAACTGTTTTTT. This sequence encodes CASSQEITVGNEKLFF.

This clone was picked up one time. The CDR3 nucleotides are TGTGCCAGCAGCTCCAGCCTTGGGGACAGGGGCGAAAAACTGTTTTTT. This translates into CASSSSLGDRGEKLFF. The chain carries TRBV7-2 and TRBJ1-4, with TRBD1 identical over 10 bases. The germline CDR1 and CDR2 sequences are SGHTA and FQGNSA. The CDR3 consists of 16 residues. The V and J ends lost 4 bases and 8 bases, in that order; junction bases with no gene match: 10. Complete variable domain (other parts from reference TRBV7-2 and TRBJ1-4): GAGVSQSPSNKVTEKGKDVELRCDPISGHTALYWYRQSLGQGLEFLIYFQGNSAPDKSGLPSDRFSAERTGGSVSTLTIQRTQQEDSAVYLCASSSSLGDRGEKLFFGSGTQLSVL.

In this sample, this clone turned up once. The chain recombines TRBV7-3 with TRBJ2-3; 8 bases match TRBD1. The CDR3 is 16 amino acids. The trim removed 4 bases at V and 3 bases at J, leaving 9 bases unmatched. The V gene's germline CDR1 is SGHTA and CDR2 FQGTGA. Here the CDR3 reads CASSSGQGNETDTQYF. The DNA for the CDR3 is TGTGCCAGCAGCTCCGGACAGGGTAATGAGACAGATACGCAGTATTTT.

J is TRBJ1-2 and V is TRBV19, with 8 bases identical to TRBD1. The CDR3 has 14 amino acids. Germline V gives CDR1 LNHDA, CDR2 SQIVND (reference sequence). After removal of 3 bases from V and 4 bases from J, the junction contained 4 bases not matched to a gene. The CDR3 region is CASSIRTGPYGYTF. The CDR3 nucleotides read TGTGCCAGTAGTATTAGGACAGGGCCCTATGGCTACACCTTC. Combining the CDR3 with reference TRBV19 and TRBJ1-2 gives the whole variable domain DGGITQSPKYLFRKEGQNVTLSCEQNLNHDAMYWYRQDPGQGLRLIYYSQIVNDFQKGDIAEGYSVSREKKESFPLTVTSAQKNPTAFYLCASSIRTGPYGYTFGSGTRLTVV.

The chain links TRBV28 to TRBJ2-5; the D is unclear. The germline gives CDR1 MDHEN, CDR2 SYDVKM. CDR3 size: 16 residues. V was pared by 4 bases and J by 1 base, with 16 bases between. CDR3 sequence (DNA): TGTGCCAGCAGTTCGAGCCCAAACTCCTCCCAAGAGACCCAGTACTTC. Residues: CASSSSPNSSQETQYF.

V gene TRBV6-5 combines with J gene TRBJ1-3, with 8 bases lining up with TRBD1. CDR3 size: 15 residues. Trimming took 8 bases from V and 1 from J; bases not matched to a gene: 7. In germline, CDR1 is MNHEY, CDR2 SVGAGI. The CDR3 DNA reads TGTGCCAGCGGAACAGGGGGAGATTCTGGAAACACCATATATTTT. This encodes CASGTGGDSGNTIYF.

This sequence joins TRBV2 and TRBJ2-5; 7 nucleotides line up with TRBD1. From germline, CDR1 is SNHLY and CDR2 FYNNEI. V dropped 6 bases and J dropped 4; count of bases not matched to a gene: 5. The CDR3 totals 13 residues. The CDR3 region is CASRDRRIETQYF. The DNA for the CDR3 is TGTGCCAGCAGGGACAGGAGAATAGAGACCCAGTACTTC.

This chain uses TRBV27 with TRBJ1-1; possibly TRBD1 for D (5 bases). CDR1 is MNHEY and CDR2 is SMNVEV in the germline V gene (reference sequence). Deletions cut 4 bases from V and 6 bases from J, with 12 bases between. The CDR3 spans 13 residues. CDR3 loop: CASSCQGNPEAFF. Written as DNA, the CDR3 is TGTGCCAGCAGTTGTCAGGGAAACCCTGAAGCTTTCTTT.

The chain is built from TRBV7-3 and TRBJ2-7; weak D call: TRBD1 (5 bases). V shed 3 bases and J shed 0 bases, with 9 bases lying between them. Germline loops: CDR1 SGHTA, CDR2 FQGTGA. The CDR3 covers 14 residues. This CDR3 reads CASSLSGNSYEQYF. Here the CDR3 DNA reads TGTGCCAGCAGCTTGTCAGGGAACTCCTACGAGCAGTACTTC.